A single sample is the source of the 17 T cell receptor beta chains below, sequenced in a study of cytomegalovirus exposure and HLA in healthy donors. PCR was performed using 60 Vbeta and 13 Jbeta primers. Repertoires were generated with immunoSEQ multiplex PCR, while TCRdb's copy carries only in-frame clones and drops some. Among around 100,000 clones listed, around three quarters were seen once. The sequenced sample was PBMCs. All receptors come from a woman aged 25-40 years in good health and CMV-seronegative.

The chain joins TRBV7-9 to TRBJ1-2; TRBD1 might be the D (6 bases). Germline V gives CDR1 SEHNR, CDR2 FQNEAQ (reference sequence). CDR3 length: 18 residues. V dropped 1 base and J dropped 7 bases, with 25 bases sitting between them. The CDR3 loop is CASSLVGLTGIIRIGYTF. In DNA, the CDR3 is TGTGCCAGCAGCTTAGTCGGTCTTACAGGGATCATCCGTATTGGCTACACCTTC.

The J gene is TRBJ1-5, the V gene TRBV2; TRBD1 aligns across 10 bases. Looked up from germline, CDR1 is SNHLY and CDR2 is FYNNEI. There are 15 residues in the CDR3. Trimming cost V 6 bases and J 7 bases; bases outside gene matches: 9. CDR3: CASSGTGVEGQPQHF. CDR3 bases: TGTGCCAGCAGCGGGACAGGGGTTGAGGGGCAGCCCCAGCATTTT.

The sample holds a few counts of this clone. The rearrangement uses TRBV7-9 and TRBJ1-3; D not certain. The V gene lost 3 bases and the J gene lost 6 bases, with 9 bases spanning the gap. Germline V gives CDR1 SEHNR, CDR2 FQNEAQ (reference sequence). The CDR3 has 13 amino acids. The CDR3 region has the DNA TGTGCCAGCAGCTTCGGAGGGATAAACACCATATATTTT. As protein: CASSFGGINTIYF.

CDR3 coding DNA: TGTGCCTGGAGTATCGCAGAAAACACTGAAGCTTTCTTT. This encodes CAWSIAENTEAFF. This chain uses TRBV30 with TRBJ1-1; D unclear. The CDR3 loop spans 13 amino acids. CDR1 GTSNPN and CDR2 SVGIG come from the germline V gene (reference sequence). V lost 2 bases and J 2 bases, leaving 9 bases between the germline ends. Using reference TRBV30 and TRBJ1-1 for the parts outside the CDR3, the full variable domain is SQTIHQWPATLVQPVGSPLSLECTVEGTSNPNLYWYRQAAGRGLQLLFYSVGIGQISSEVPQNLSASRPQDRQFILSSKKLLLSDSGFYLCAWSIAENTEAFFGQGTRLTVV.

This clone came up a few times. The gene calls are TRBV6-1 and TRBJ1-3; D might be TRBD1 (5 bases). Germline CDR1 is MNHNS and CDR2 is SASEGT. CDR3 length equals 15 residues. Trimming pared 7 bases from V and 4 bases from J, leaving 17 bases between. The CDR3 DNA reads as TGTGCCAGCAAAGTTCTCCGGGGGACCGGAAACACCATATATTTT. As protein: CASKVLRGTGNTIYF.

The chain couples TRBV29-1 to TRBJ1-4, with D perhaps matching TRBD1 (5 bases). The ends were cut back, 3 bases at V and 4 bases at J, with 18 bases in the middle. CDR1 is SQVTM and CDR2 is ANQGSEA in the germline V gene. This CDR3 contains 16 residues. CDR3 in amino acids: CSVELGTGYLNEKLFF. Here the CDR3 DNA reads TGCAGCGTTGAGCTAGGTACAGGTTATCTTAATGAAAAACTGTTTTTT. The full variable domain, rest sourced from reference TRBV29-1 and TRBJ1-4, is SAVISQKPSRDICQRGTSLTIQCQVDSQVTMMFWYRQQPGQSLTLIATANQGSEATYESGFVIDKFPISRPNLTFSTLTVSNMSPEDSSIYLCSVELGTGYLNEKLFFGSGTQLSVL.

The chain combines TRBV2 with TRBJ1-3; D is uncertain. With 4 bases removed from V and 0 bases from J, the gap between germline ends came to 13 bases. The CDR3 extends over 16 amino acids. Per germline, CDR1 SNHLY and CDR2 FYNNEI. The CDR3 region has the DNA TGTGCCAGCAGTGGAGGGATTAGTCCCTCTGGAAACACCATATATTTT. This encodes CASSGGISPSGNTIYF.

V gene TRBV6-6 combines with J gene TRBJ2-7; D unclear. Germline CDR1 MNHNY, CDR2 SVGAGI (reference sequence). CDR3 length equals 15 residues. V lost 2 bases to trimming and J lost 0 bases, with 11 bases between them. In DNA form, the CDR3 reads TGTGCCAGCAGTTACGCGTCTATGAGCTCCTACGAGCAGTACTTC. Protein: CASSYASMSSYEQYF.

The chain is built from TRBV27 and TRBJ2-1; maybe TRBD1 (5 bases). CDR3 length: 15 amino acids. Germline CDR1 is MNHEY and CDR2 is SMNVEV (reference sequence). V lost 2 bases, J lost 0 bases, and 8 bases lay in between. The DNA for the CDR3 is TGTGCCAGCAGTTTAGGGGCGTCCTCCTACAATGAGCAGTTCTTC. Amino acids: CASSLGASSYNEQFF.

This clone was recorded a few times. This chain connects TRBV6-1 to TRBJ1-5, with a possible D match to TRBD1 (5 bases). Germline CDR1 and CDR2: MNHNS and SASEGT. V gave up 8 bases and J gave up 7 bases, with 12 bases separating them. This CDR3 comprises 12 residues. The CDR3 nucleotides are TGTGCCAGCTCCCATGGGGGGCAGCCCCAGCATTTT. Residues: CASSHGGQPQHF.

This clone was seen more than once but under ten times. The chain carries TRBV14 and TRBJ1-6; D call uncertain. Germline CDR1 is SGHDN and CDR2 is FVKESK. CDR3 size: 15 residues. Trimming cost V 2 bases and J 9 bases, with 14 bases left between them. The CDR3 region has the DNA TGTGCCAGCAGCCAAATTTCGGGTTTTGGTTCACCCCTCCACTTT. It specifies CASSQISGFGSPLHF.

This chain links TRBV5-6 with TRBJ2-1, with D perhaps TRBD2 (6 bases). The CDR3 totals 14 residues. V was pared by 0 bases and J by 10 bases, with 14 bases between. Germline values: CDR1 SGHDT, CDR2 YYEEEE. Written as DNA, the CDR3 is TGTGCCAGCAGCTTGGCCGGAGGGTTGGAAGAGCAGTTCTTC. Translating it yields CASSLAGGLEEQFF.

This sequence joins TRBV11-2 and TRBJ1-5, with TRBD1 matching over 10 bases. The CDR3 is made up of 14 amino acids. Per germline, CDR1 SGHAT and CDR2 FQNNGV. Germline trimming cut 5 bases from V and 4 bases from J; bases unmatched to any gene: 2. DNA for the CDR3: TGTGCCAGCAGCCGGGGACAGGGGAATCAGCCCCAGCATTTT. The encoded protein is CASSRGQGNQPQHF.

The V call is TRBV2, the J call TRBJ1-4; 9 nucleotides agree with TRBD1. Germline values: CDR1 SNHLY, CDR2 FYNNEI. CDR3 length equals 14 residues. Trimming removed 6 bases from V and 8 bases from J; junction bases left unmatched: 7. The CDR3 DNA follows: TGTGCCAGCAGGCAGGGGACAGGGAAAGAAAAACTGTTTTTT. The encoded protein is CASRQGTGKEKLFF.

The CDR3 protein is CASTQTRTVTDTQYF. CDR3 DNA sequence: TGTGCCAGCACCCAGACACGGACAGTTACAGATACGCAGTATTTT. The rearrangement joins TRBV2 to TRBJ2-3; possibly TRBD1 for D (6 bases). V shed 7 bases and J shed 3 bases, with 17 bases lying between them. There are 15 residues in the CDR3. From germline, CDR1 is SNHLY and CDR2 FYNNEI.

CDR3 coding DNA: TGTGCCAGCAGCCCAAGTCGACTAGCGCGATACGAGCAGTACTTC. Translating it yields CASSPSRLARYEQYF. The chain uses TRBV7-2 and TRBJ2-7; 8 bases line up with TRBD2. V trimming: 5 bases; J trimming: 4 bases; junction bases outside the gene matches: 10. CDR3 size: 15 residues. Per the germline V gene, CDR1 is SGHTA and CDR2 is FQGNSA.

J is TRBJ1-3 and V is TRBV11-3; 8 nucleotides agree with TRBD1. The CDR3 spans 16 residues. CDR1 is SGHNT, CDR2 YENEEA, per germline. J was trimmed by 4 bases and V by 5 bases; bases with no gene match: 10. The CDR3 region is CASSGKGQVDGNTIYF. CDR3 sequence (DNA): TGTGCCAGCAGCGGAAAGGGACAGGTTGACGGAAACACCATATATTTT. The complete variable domain, with remaining parts taken from reference TRBV11-3 and TRBJ1-3, reads EAGVVQSPRYKIIEKKQPVAFWCNPISGHNTLYWYLQNLGQGPELLIRYENEEAVDDSQLPKDRFSAERLKGVDSTLKIQPAELGDSAVYLCASSGKGQVDGNTIYFGEGSWLTVV.